A selection of T cell receptor beta chains follows, all from one sample in a study of blood T cell repertoires in COVID-19. Sequencing used immunoSEQ multiplex PCR; TCRdb keeps in-frame clones, though not all of them. The table lists 200,000 to 250,000 clones, about three quarters of them singletons. Sequencing was performed on peripheral blood. These receptors came from a woman aged 65 to 85 with acute or convalescent COVID-19. CDR3s include the opening cysteine and the closing phenylalanine or tryptophan. The order of the fields is clone size, CDR3 length, V gene, J gene, D gene, CDR3 protein, CDR3 DNA. The D gene is left open where the match is weak. Rows may omit the clone size; those that give it use once, few, many or a size class.

>NA|15|TRBV28|TRBJ2-1|NA
CASSPGAMSYNEQFF
TGTGCCAGCAGCCCTGGGGCAATGTCCTACAATGAGCAGTTCTTC
>once|15|TRBV6-5|TRBJ1-4|TRBD1
CASRGQGTTNEKLFF
TGTGCCAGCAGGGGACAGGGGACAACTAATGAAAAACTGTTTTTT
>few|16|TRBV2|TRBJ2-3|NA
CASSVSSGPSTDTQYF
TGTGCCAGCAGTGTTTCAAGCGGCCCCAGCACAGATACGCAGTATTTT
>NA|14|TRBV28|TRBJ2-4|TRBD2
CASSLAGGENIQYF
TGTGCCAGCAGTTTAGCGGGAGGGGAAAACATTCAGTACTTC
>NA|15|TRBV7-9|TRBJ2-7|NA
CASSPGGGALYEQYF
TGTGCCAGCAGCCCAGGTGGCGGGGCACTCTACGAGCAGTACTTC
>NA|13|TRBV10-3|TRBJ2-1|NA
CALSDGSSNEQFF
TGTGCCCTCTCCGATGGTAGCTCCAATGAGCAGTTCTTC
>NA|16|TRBV15|TRBJ2-7|NA
CATSRDHRSYPYEQYF
TGTGCCACCAGCAGAGATCACCGGTCCTACCCCTACGAGCAGTACTTC
>NA|13|TRBV11-3|TRBJ2-7|TRBD2
CASSLGGRGEQYF
TGTGCCAGCAGCTTGGGGGGGAGGGGCGAGCAGTACTTC
>NA|16|TRBV7-9|TRBJ1-2|TRBD1
CASSLGGQGVNYGYTF
TGTGCCAGCAGCTTAGGGGGACAGGGTGTGAACTATGGCTACACCTTC
>NA|12|TRBV11-2|TRBJ2-7|NA
CASSLVFDEQYF
TGTGCCAGCAGCTTAGTTTTCGACGAGCAGTACTTC
>NA|13|TRBV28|TRBJ1-2|TRBD1
CASSLDRDSGYTF
TGTGCCAGCAGTTTAGACAGGGATTCTGGCTACACCTTC
>NA|13|TRBV11-3|TRBJ1-2|TRBD1
CASSLAGGYGYTF
TGTGCCAGCAGCTTAGCAGGGGGCTATGGCTACACCTTC
>once|17|TRBV18|TRBJ1-4|TRBD1
CASSPWTGGAPNEKLFF
TGTGCCAGCTCACCCTGGACAGGGGGCGCGCCTAATGAAAAACTGTTTTTT
>NA|16|TRBV27|TRBJ2-6|NA
CASSSGHLSGANVLTF
TGTGCCAGCAGTTCCGGACACTTGTCTGGGGCCAACGTCCTGACTTTC
>few|13|TRBV5-8|TRBJ1-5|NA
CASSLAHNQPQHF
TGTGCCAGCAGCTTGGCCCACAATCAGCCCCAGCATTTT
>few|15|TRBV7-6|TRBJ2-2|NA
CASSLAGTNTGELFF
TGTGCCAGCAGCTTAGCCGGGACGAACACCGGGGAGCTGTTTTTT
>NA|13|TRBV6-5|TRBJ1-6|NA
CASSSGGASPLHF
TGTGCCAGCAGTTCCGGGGGAGCCTCACCCCTCCACTTT
>NA|14|TRBV27|TRBJ2-5|TRBD1
CASSFGTGVETQYF
TGTGCCAGCAGTTTCGGGACAGGGGTAGAGACCCAGTACTTC
>NA|15|TRBV3-1/TRBV3-2|TRBJ1-5|TRBD1
CASSQGDRENQPQHF
TGTGCCAGCAGCCAAGGGGACAGGGAAAATCAGCCCCAGCATTTT
>few|15|TRBV27|TRBJ2-7|TRBD2
CASSAGLAGSYEQYF
TGTGCCAGCAGTGCGGGACTAGCAGGATCCTACGAGCAGTACTTC
>NA|13|TRBV19|TRBJ1-1|NA
CASSEGPGTEAFF
TGTGCCAGTAGTGAAGGTCCGGGCACTGAAGCTTTCTTT
>NA|14|TRBV5-1|TRBJ2-7|NA
CASSLAGGKGEQYF
TGCGCCAGCAGCTTGGCAGGGGGGAAGGGCGAGCAGTACTTC
>NA|13|TRBV5-8|TRBJ1-2|NA
CASSLRGNYGYTF
TGTGCCAGCAGCTTGAGGGGGAACTATGGCTACACCTTC
>NA|17|TRBV12-2|TRBJ2-7|NA
CASRQRLRDRVSYEQYF
TGTGCAAGTCGCCAGAGACTCCGGGACAGAGTCTCCTACGAGCAGTACTTC
>NA|16|TRBV27|TRBJ2-5|TRBD1
CASSPQRTGGLETQYF
TGTGCCAGCAGTCCCCAGCGGACAGGGGGCCTAGAGACCCAGTACTTC
>NA|18|TRBV24-1|TRBJ2-3|TRBD1
CATSDFGQGAWETDTQYF
TGTGCCACCAGTGATTTTGGACAGGGGGCGTGGGAGACAGATACGCAGTATTTT
>NA|13|TRBV27|TRBJ1-5|NA
CASSFGGGQPQHF
TGTGCCAGCAGTTTCGGGGGGGGTCAGCCCCAGCATTTT
>NA|17|TRBV28|TRBJ2-5|NA
CASSPQGTLSLQETQYF
TGTGCCAGCAGTCCACAAGGGACACTATCACTCCAAGAGACCCAGTACTTC
>NA|15|TRBV5-5|TRBJ1-3|NA
CASSKQGTSGNTIYF
TGTGCCAGCAGTAAACAGGGAACCTCTGGAAACACCATATATTTT
>many|15|TRBV4-1|TRBJ1-2|NA
CASSPTGGKRYGYTF
TGCGCCAGCAGCCCAACTGGGGGGAAACGCTATGGCTACACCTTC
>NA|14|TRBV10-3|TRBJ2-3|NA
CAISDGDLTDTQYF
TGTGCCATCAGTGACGGGGATCTCACAGATACGCAGTATTTT
>once|12|TRBV11-2|TRBJ1-2|NA
CASSPGINGYTF
TGTGCCAGCAGTCCGGGGATTAATGGCTACACCTTC
>NA|16|TRBV4-2|TRBJ1-2|NA
CASSQEVRDRKDGYTF
TGTGCCAGCAGCCAAGAGGTGCGAGACAGGAAAGATGGCTACACCTTC
>NA|12|TRBV11-2|TRBJ2-1|NA
CASSPGPGGQFF
TGTGCCAGCAGCCCAGGGCCCGGCGGGCAGTTCTTC
>NA|19|TRBV23-1|TRBJ2-7|TRBD2
CASSQLGGLGTPSSYEQYF
TGCGCCAGCAGTCAATTGGGCGGACTAGGAACCCCTTCCTCCTACGAGCAGTACTTC
>NA|14|TRBV5-1|TRBJ1-1|TRBD1
CASSSQGGNTEAFF
TGCGCCAGCAGCTCCCAGGGGGGGAACACTGAAGCTTTCTTT
>NA|14|TRBV18|TRBJ1-6|NA
CASSPSPEDSPLHF
TGTGCCAGCTCACCCTCCCCAGAAGATTCACCCCTCCACTTT